This T cell receptor (beta chain) was recorded in a study of blood T cell repertoires in COVID-19. Trimming pared 1 base from V and 6 bases from J, leaving 8 bases between. Germline V lookup: CDR1 LNHDA, CDR2 SQIVND (reference sequence). The CDR3 extends over 13 amino acids. Data came from immunoSEQ multiplex PCR; TCRdb stores just in-frame clones and leaves some out. The data hold roughly 100,000 clones, with over 75% observed a single time. This clonotype was sampled from a human donor in a cohort sampled during active COVID-19. V gene TRBV19 combines with J gene TRBJ2-3, with D unclear. Sequencing was carried out using peripheral blood. DNA for the CDR3: TGTGCCAGTAGTATAGGAGGCAGTGATACGCAGTATTTT. It is translated as CASSIGGSDTQYF.